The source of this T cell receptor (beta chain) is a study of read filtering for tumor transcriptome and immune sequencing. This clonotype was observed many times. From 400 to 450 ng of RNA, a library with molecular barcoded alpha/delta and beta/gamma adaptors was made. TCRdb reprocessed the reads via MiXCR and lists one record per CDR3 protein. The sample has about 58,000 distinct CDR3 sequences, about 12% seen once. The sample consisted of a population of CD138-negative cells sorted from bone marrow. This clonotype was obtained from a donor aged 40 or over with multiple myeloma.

CDR3 sequence (DNA): TGCAGCGTCTCAGGGAGGAAGTCGACCGGGGAGCTGTTTTTT. It encodes CSVSGRKSTGELFF. This rearrangement joins TRBV29-1 to TRBJ2-2; D is perhaps TRBD2 (6 bases). From germline, CDR1 is SQVTM and CDR2 ANQGSEA. The CDR3 extends over 14 amino acids. V lost 6 bases and J lost 5, with 16 bases in between.